This T cell receptor beta chain was recorded in a study of CD8 T cells in Susac syndrome. Reverse transcription of roughly 0.5 to 1 ug RNA was performed with random hexamers. With immunoSEQ multiplex PCR, TCR beta CDR3 was amplified across 54 Vbeta and 13 Jbeta. Each CDR3 protein is one row after TCRdb ran MiXCR on the immunoSEQ multiplex PCR reads. The sample lists about 200,000 distinct CDR3 sequences, about 95% occurring once. The multiple sclerosis control cohort comprised treatment-naive individuals presenting with stable or active relapsing-remitting disease. This clonotype appeared once. CDR1 is DFQATT, CDR2 SNEGSKA, per germline (reference sequence). This CDR3 is 12 amino acids long. With 7 bases removed from V and 4 bases from J, the gap between germline ends came to 11 bases.

The rearrangement links TRBV20-1 to TRBJ2-1; D gene uncertain. The source is a human donor with multiple sclerosis. Sample: CD4+ T cells from PBMCs. CDR3 DNA: TGCAGTGGAACAGTTGAATACAATGAGCAGTTCTTC. Translated, it gives CSGTVEYNEQFF.